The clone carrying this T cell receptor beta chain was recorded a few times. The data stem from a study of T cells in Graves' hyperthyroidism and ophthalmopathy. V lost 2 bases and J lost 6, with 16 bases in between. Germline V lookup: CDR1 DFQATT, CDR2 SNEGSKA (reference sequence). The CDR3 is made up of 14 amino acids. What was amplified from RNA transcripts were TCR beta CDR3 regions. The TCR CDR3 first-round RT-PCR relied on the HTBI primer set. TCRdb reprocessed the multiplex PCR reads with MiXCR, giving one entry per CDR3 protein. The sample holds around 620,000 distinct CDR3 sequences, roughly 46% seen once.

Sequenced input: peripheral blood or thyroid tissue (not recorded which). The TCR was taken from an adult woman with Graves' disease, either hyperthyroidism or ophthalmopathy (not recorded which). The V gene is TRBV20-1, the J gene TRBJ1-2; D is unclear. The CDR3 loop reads CSARLAGASDGYTF. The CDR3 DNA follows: TGCAGTGCTAGACTAGCGGGAGCCTCAGATGGCTACACCTTC.